Listed here is a single TCR beta chain. Its target is not known. The entry originates in a study of cytotoxic CD8 clonotypes in ibrutinib-treated CLL. For the study at large: Among the patients, roughly 12 presented as relapsed/refractory and roughly 14 as treatment-naive; around 18 showed unmutated IGHV.

General study results and limits: At progression, clonality fell back toward baseline after rising at ibrutinib response.

Germline CDR1 is LNHDA and CDR2 is SQIVND (reference sequence). V lost 9 bases and J 2 bases, leaving 2 bases between the germline ends. CDR3 length: 9 residues. TCRdb's copy holds only in-frame clones and misses some; the assay was immunoSEQ multiplex PCR. The repertoire holds 250,000 to 350,000 clones, with approximately 79% as singletons. This chain links TRBV19 with TRBJ2-7; no clear D. This material consisted of PBMCs, taken at disease progression, from a patient treated with ibrutinib. The receptor comes from a human donor with chronic lymphocytic leukemia. The CDR3 sequence: CASPYEQYF. For the CDR3, the DNA is TGTGCCAGCCCCTACGAGCAGTACTTC.